This T cell receptor beta chain comes out of a study of cytomegalovirus exposure and HLA in healthy donors. Study outcomes and limitations: Associated with HLA alleles at 0.05 false discovery rate in a later analysis were 16,951 TCR beta sequences. Among the most significant clusters, several appeared linked to common viral pathogens in a later analysis. In an earlier analysis, about 87% or about 30%: the productive usage of most TCR beta V segments.

In the case of this clone: The target antigen is unknown.

CDR3 size: 15 residues. Trimming at V came to 0 bases and at J to 4 bases, leaving 5 bases not matched to a gene. Germline V gene sequence: CDR1 MNHEY, CDR2 SMNVEV (reference sequence). PCR used 60 Vbeta primers and 13 Jbeta primers. Clones were sequenced by immunoSEQ multiplex PCR, and TCRdb holds only the in-frame ones, with some missing. This table holds 130,000 to 150,000 clones, nearly 80% found once. The receptor comes from a woman aged 30 to 39 in good health and CMV-seronegative. This rearrangement joins TRBV27 to TRBJ1-2; 7 bases line up with TRBD1. Sequencing input: PBMCs. CDR3 protein: CASSLSTGFGYGYTF. The CDR3 bases are TGTGCCAGCAGTTTATCGACAGGGTTCGGCTATGGCTACACCTTC.